The clone carrying this TCR beta chain has a handful of counts. Germline V CDR1 and CDR2: DFQATT, SNEGSKA (reference sequence). Trimming shortened V by 1 base and J by 9 bases, and 7 bases separated the two germline ends. This CDR3 region has 11 residues. Naive CD4+ cells had CD25+ Tregs removed. Constant-region reverse primers amplified full-length variable regions, followed by semi-nested Nested Universal Primer A PCR. TCRdb recomputed calls from the 5' RACE reads with MiXCR, one row per CDR3 protein. Of over 55,000 distinct CDR3 sequences listed, just under 30% were seen once; the top ten hold over 2%.

Sample: tumor-infiltrating naive CD4+ T cells sorted from the breast tumor. Subset meaning: naive CD4+ T cells, CD4+CD45RA+CD25-. This sequence was found in a female donor with breast cancer. The V call is TRBV20-1, the J call TRBJ1-5; D uncertain. The CDR3 spells CSARVLGPQHF. The CDR3 DNA follows: TGCAGTGCTAGAGTATTGGGGCCCCAGCATTTT.